The 23 T cell receptor beta chains listed next were all sequenced from one sample in a study of control samples from healthy donors and cancer patients (dated by TCRdb to 2020 to 2021). The receptor library was made with the immunoSEQ multiplex PCR assay. TCRdb holds this immuneACCESS table with in-frame rearrangements only. Some clones are missing; in checked studies, unresolved V genes explain under half, and the rest has no known cause. Recorded for this sample are 150,000 to 200,000 clones; approximately 90% of them occurred a single time. Clones ranked in the top ten supply more than 10% of the sample. What was sequenced was blood. Receptors were obtained from a man under 40 in good health.

This clone was observed a single time. The genes are TRBV19 and TRBJ2-1; 11 nucleotides align to TRBD2. Looked up from germline, CDR1 is LNHDA and CDR2 is SQIVND (reference sequence). Trimming removed 8 bases from V and 4 bases from J; junction bases left unmatched: 7. This CDR3 has 15 residues. The CDR3 loop is CASSVLAGEYNEQFF. DNA of the CDR3: TGTGCCAGTTCGGTACTAGCGGGAGAGTACAATGAGCAGTTCTTC.

This sequence joins TRBV4-1 and TRBJ1-5; D remains ambiguous. V was clipped by 1 base and J by 3 bases, with 22 bases between them. The CDR3 runs to 19 residues. Per germline, CDR1 MGHRA and CDR2 YSYEKL. CDR3: CASSQAAWAGSFNNQPQHF. Written as DNA, the CDR3 is TGCGCCAGCAGCCAAGCGGCGTGGGCAGGTTCCTTTAACAATCAGCCCCAGCATTTT.

This sequence joins TRBV6-6 and TRBJ2-1; TRBD2 agrees at 16 bases. The CDR3 has 20 residues. The V gene's germline CDR1 is MNHNY and CDR2 SVGAGI (reference sequence). V shed 5 bases and J 2 bases; nucleotides not matched to a gene: 12. The CDR3 sequence is CASSPPGLAGGYLTYNEQFF. The CDR3 region has the DNA TGTGCCAGCAGTCCCCCGGGACTAGCGGGAGGGTACTTGACCTACAATGAGCAGTTCTTC.

This sequence joins TRBV28 and TRBJ2-3; 8 nucleotides align to TRBD2. Germline assignment: CDR1 MDHEN and CDR2 SYDVKM. The V gene end was trimmed by 3 bases and the J gene end by 0 bases; junction bases not matched to a gene: 14. The CDR3 has 19 amino acids. DNA for the CDR3: TGTGCCAGCAGTTTGCAGACCAAGCGAGCGGGAGTGAGCACAGATACGCAGTATTTT. It encodes CASSLQTKRAGVSTDTQYF.

This clone showed up just once. V usage is TRBV24-1 and J usage is TRBJ1-1; TRBD1 is a possible D gene (6 bases). The V end lost 9 bases, the J end lost 4 bases, and 11 bases lay between the germline ends. Looked up from germline, CDR1 is KGHDR and CDR2 is SFDVKD. This CDR3 is 12 amino acids long. CDR3 region: CATAQGPTEAFF. DNA for the CDR3: TGTGCCACCGCTCAGGGGCCCACTGAAGCTTTCTTT.

This clone was picked up one time. J is TRBJ1-1 and V is TRBV7-8; D ambiguous. This CDR3 comprises 15 residues. From germline, CDR1 is SGHVS and CDR2 FQNEAQ. Between the trimmed V and J ends, which lost 1 base and 0 bases, there was a span of 9 bases. The CDR3 nucleotides read TGTGCCAGCAGCTTAGATTGGGAGCTGAACACTGAAGCTTTCTTT. It codes for CASSLDWELNTEAFF.

This clone was found once. V and J are TRBV5-5 and TRBJ1-4; D ambiguous. Germline-derived CDR1 and CDR2 are SGHKS and YYEKEE (reference sequence). The germline V and J ends were trimmed by 2 bases and 4 bases, with 6 bases remaining between them. CDR3 length equals 13 residues. The DNA for the CDR3 is TGTGCCAGCAGCTTCGAGAATAATGAAAAACTGTTTTTT. This codes for CASSFENNEKLFF.

The chain recombines TRBV28 with TRBJ1-5, with 7 positions matching TRBD1. This CDR3 spans 18 amino acids. CDR1 MDHEN and CDR2 SYDVKM come from the germline V gene. Trimming removed 6 bases from V and 3 bases from J; junction bases left unmatched: 17. CDR3: CASSPGTVLIVVNQPQHF. CDR3 DNA sequence: TGTGCCAGCAGCCCCGGGACAGTTCTTATAGTCGTCAATCAGCCCCAGCATTTT.

The chain links TRBV7-2 to TRBJ1-6; D not resolved. CDR3 length: 13 amino acids. V gave up 5 bases and J gave up 7 bases, with 9 bases separating them. Per germline, CDR1 SGHTA and CDR2 FQGNSA. CDR3 loop: CASSEQRNSPLHF. The DNA of the CDR3 is TGTGCCAGCAGCGAACAGAGAAATTCACCCCTCCACTTT.

This clone showed up just a few times. The V and J genes are TRBV5-1 and TRBJ2-5; D not certain. Germline CDR1 SGHRS, CDR2 YFSETQ. The CDR3 contains 14 residues. The germline V and J ends were trimmed by 2 bases and 3 bases, with 11 bases remaining between them. CDR3: CASSFLGAKETQYF. The CDR3 region has the DNA TGCGCCAGCAGCTTTCTCGGAGCTAAAGAGACCCAGTACTTC.

V is TRBV28 and J is TRBJ2-3, with D tentatively TRBD1 or TRBD2 (6 bases each). The CDR3 sequence is 14 residues long. Looked up from germline, CDR1 is MDHEN and CDR2 is SYDVKM. With 5 bases removed from V and 3 bases from J, the gap between germline ends came to 12 bases. The CDR3 nucleotides are TGTGCCAGCAGTGAGGGGGGTCAAACAGATACGCAGTATTTT. Translating gives CASSEGGQTDTQYF.

The rearrangement links TRBV28 to TRBJ1-2; unclear D gene. The CDR3 totals 15 residues. From germline, CDR1 is MDHEN and CDR2 SYDVKM. The germline V and J ends were trimmed by 3 bases and 4 bases, with 15 bases remaining between them. The CDR3 loop reads CASSFQQFNPYGYTF. CDR3 bases: TGTGCCAGCAGTTTTCAACAGTTTAACCCCTATGGCTACACCTTC.

This clone was seen repeatedly, ten times or more. The chain couples TRBV27 to TRBJ1-5, with TRBD1 identical over 8 bases. The germline V gene encodes CDR1 MNHEY and CDR2 SMNVEV (reference sequence). V gave up 5 bases and J gave up 0 bases; unmatched junction bases: 9. The CDR3 extends over 17 amino acids. DNA of the CDR3: TGTGCCAGCAGTGGATTAGGGACAGGCCATAGCAATCAGCCCCAGCATTTT. Amino acids: CASSGLGTGHSNQPQHF.

The rearrangement links TRBV2 to TRBJ2-3; no firm D call. The CDR3 totals 11 residues. CDR1 SNHLY and CDR2 FYNNEI come from the germline V gene. The germline V and J ends were trimmed by 1 base and 11 bases, with 7 bases remaining between them. In nucleotides, the CDR3 is TGTGCCAGCAGTGAAGTAGAATTGCAGTATTTT. Protein sequence: CASSEVELQYF. Supplemented by reference TRBV2 and TRBJ2-3, the full variable domain reads EPEVTQTPSHQVTQMGQEVILRCVPISNHLYFYWYRQILGQKVEFLVSFYNNEISEKSEIFDDQFSVERPDGSNFTLKIRSTKLEDSAMYFCASSEVELQYFGPGTRLTVL.

This chain joins TRBV18 and TRBJ1-2; TRBD1 matches 9 bases. With 6 bases clipped from V and 4 bases from J, the junction kept 6 bases outside the gene matches. The germline gives CDR1 KGHSH, CDR2 LQKENI. This CDR3 comprises 14 residues. CDR3 in amino acids: CASSLGQGGYGYTF. CDR3 DNA sequence: TGTGCCAGCTCGCTGGGACAGGGAGGCTATGGCTACACCTTC.

The V and J genes are TRBV24-1 and TRBJ1-5, with a tentative D call TRBD1 (5 bases). CDR1 is KGHDR and CDR2 is SFDVKD in the germline V gene. The CDR3 is made up of 14 amino acids. The ends were cut back, 4 bases at V and 2 bases at J, with 8 bases in the middle. The chain's CDR3 is CATSEGGGNQPQHF. CDR3 bases: TGTGCCACCAGTGAGGGGGGAGGCAATCAGCCCCAGCATTTT.

The rearrangement links TRBV28 to TRBJ1-5; 7 bases line up with TRBD1. Germline V gene sequence: CDR1 MDHEN, CDR2 SYDVKM. This CDR3 is built from 13 residues. V dropped 4 bases and J dropped 6; count of bases not matched to a gene: 3. The CDR3 is CASSSGQRQPQHF. CDR3 DNA sequence: TGTGCCAGCAGTTCGGGACAGCGTCAGCCCCAGCATTTT.

The chain has TRBV4-1 and TRBJ1-2; D might be TRBD1 (6 bases). Trimming cost V 2 bases and J 5 bases, with 18 bases left between them. The CDR3 spans 16 residues. Germline lookup yields CDR1 MGHRA and CDR2 YSYEKL. The CDR3 nucleotides are TGCGCCAGCAGCCAATCCTCGGGGACAAACACTTATGGCTACACCTTC. This encodes CASSQSSGTNTYGYTF.

The rearrangement links TRBV2 to TRBJ1-3; D gene ambiguous. The V gene lost 4 bases and the J gene lost 0 bases, with 7 bases spanning the gap. Germline CDR1 is SNHLY and CDR2 is FYNNEI. CDR3 length: 14 residues. The CDR3 DNA follows: TGTGCCAGCAGTGCAACATACTCTGGAAACACCATATATTTT. Translating gives CASSATYSGNTIYF.

The V gene is TRBV5-5, the J gene TRBJ1-2; 7 positions agree with TRBD1. V shed 2 bases, J shed 4 bases, and the junction held 11 bases outside the gene matches. Germline values: CDR1 SGHKS, CDR2 YYEKEE (reference sequence). CDR3 length equals 16 residues. The chain's CDR3 is CASSFPTGTVPYGYTF. The CDR3 region has the DNA TGTGCCAGCAGCTTTCCGACAGGGACGGTTCCCTATGGCTACACCTTC.

In its sample, this clone was seen a few times. The CDR3 DNA is TGCGCCAGCAGCTTGGCTACAGGGGCTAATCAGCCCCAGCATTTT. Its translation is CASSLATGANQPQHF. This chain joins TRBV5-1 and TRBJ1-5; the match to TRBD1 covers 7 bases. The trim removed 0 bases at V and 4 bases at J, leaving 4 bases unmatched. CDR1 and CDR2 (germline): SGHRS, YFSETQ. This CDR3 has 15 amino acids.

V usage is TRBV7-9 and J usage is TRBJ1-5; tentative D call: TRBD1 (6 bases). Trimming removed 5 bases at V and 3 bases at J, with 14 bases between. Germline V gene sequence: CDR1 SEHNR, CDR2 FQNEAQ (reference sequence). This CDR3 has 15 amino acids. The CDR3 here is CASSATGTYNQPQHF. The CDR3 bases are TGTGCCAGCAGCGCAACCGGGACATACAATCAGCCCCAGCATTTT.

The gene calls are TRBV13 and TRBJ2-7, with TRBD2 identical over 7 bases. Trimming at V came to 5 bases and at J to 5 bases, leaving 12 bases not matched to a gene. Germline V lookup: CDR1 PRHDT, CDR2 FYEKMQ (reference sequence). The CDR3 runs to 15 residues. CDR3 protein: CASSLLRLAGHEQYF. The CDR3 coding sequence is TGTGCCAGCAGCCTTTTGAGACTAGCAGGCCACGAGCAGTACTTC.